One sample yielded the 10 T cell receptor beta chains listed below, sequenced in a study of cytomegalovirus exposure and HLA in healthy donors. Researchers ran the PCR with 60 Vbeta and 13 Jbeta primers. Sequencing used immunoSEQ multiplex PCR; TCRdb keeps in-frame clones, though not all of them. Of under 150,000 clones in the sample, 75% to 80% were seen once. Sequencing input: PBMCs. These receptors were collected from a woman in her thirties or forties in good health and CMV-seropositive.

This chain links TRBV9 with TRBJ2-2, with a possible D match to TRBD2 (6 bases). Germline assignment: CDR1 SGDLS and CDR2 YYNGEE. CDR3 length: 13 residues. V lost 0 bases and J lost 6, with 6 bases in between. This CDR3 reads CASSVGGAGELFF. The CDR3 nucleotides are TGTGCCAGCAGCGTAGGCGGGGCCGGGGAGCTGTTTTTT.

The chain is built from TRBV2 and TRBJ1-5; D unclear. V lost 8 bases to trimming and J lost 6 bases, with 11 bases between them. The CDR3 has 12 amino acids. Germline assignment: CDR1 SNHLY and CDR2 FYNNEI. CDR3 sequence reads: CASGGSGQPQHF. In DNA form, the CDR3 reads TGTGCCAGCGGAGGGTCGGGTCAGCCCCAGCATTTT.

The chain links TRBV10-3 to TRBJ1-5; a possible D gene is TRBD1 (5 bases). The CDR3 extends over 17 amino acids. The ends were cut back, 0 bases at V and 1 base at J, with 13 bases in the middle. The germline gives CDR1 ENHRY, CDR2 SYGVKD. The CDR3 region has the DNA TGTGCCATCAGTGAGTCGCCGGGGGTGGTGAGCAATCAGCCCCAGCATTTT. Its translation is CAISESPGVVSNQPQHF.

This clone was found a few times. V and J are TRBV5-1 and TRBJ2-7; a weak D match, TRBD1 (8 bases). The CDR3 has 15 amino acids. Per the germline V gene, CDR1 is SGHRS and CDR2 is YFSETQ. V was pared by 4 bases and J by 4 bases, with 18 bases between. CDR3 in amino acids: CASSTGQGGRYEQYF. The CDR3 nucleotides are TGCGCCAGCAGCACCGGACAGGGAGGGAGGTACGAGCAGTACTTC.

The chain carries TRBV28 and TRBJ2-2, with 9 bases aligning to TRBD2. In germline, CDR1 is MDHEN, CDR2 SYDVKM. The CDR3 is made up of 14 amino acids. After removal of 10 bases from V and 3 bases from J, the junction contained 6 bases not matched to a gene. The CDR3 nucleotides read TGTGCCATCGGTAGCGGGAGCCACACCGGGGAGCTGTTTTTT. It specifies CAIGSGSHTGELFF.

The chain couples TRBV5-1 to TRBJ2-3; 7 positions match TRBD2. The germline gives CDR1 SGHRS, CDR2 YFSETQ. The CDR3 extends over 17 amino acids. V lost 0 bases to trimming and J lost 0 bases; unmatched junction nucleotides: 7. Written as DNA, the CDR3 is TGCGCCAGCAGCTTGGCCGGGGGTAGCGGGAGCACAGATACGCAGTATTTT. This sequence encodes CASSLAGGSGSTDTQYF.

CDR3 nucleotide sequence: TGCAGCGTTGTCGGCTCGACAGGGGACACTGAAGCTTTCTTT. As protein: CSVVGSTGDTEAFF. This rearrangement joins TRBV29-1 to TRBJ1-1; 8 nucleotides agree with TRBD1. This CDR3 spans 14 amino acids. After removal of 4 bases from V and 3 bases from J, the junction contained 7 bases not matched to a gene. CDR1 and CDR2 (germline): SQVTM, ANQGSEA.

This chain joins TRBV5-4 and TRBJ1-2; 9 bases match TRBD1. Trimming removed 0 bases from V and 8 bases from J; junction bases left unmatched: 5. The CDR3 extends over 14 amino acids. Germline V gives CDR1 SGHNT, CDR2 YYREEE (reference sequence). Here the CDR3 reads CASSLETGGGGYTF. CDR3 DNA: TGTGCCAGCAGCTTGGAGACAGGGGGTGGAGGCTACACCTTC.

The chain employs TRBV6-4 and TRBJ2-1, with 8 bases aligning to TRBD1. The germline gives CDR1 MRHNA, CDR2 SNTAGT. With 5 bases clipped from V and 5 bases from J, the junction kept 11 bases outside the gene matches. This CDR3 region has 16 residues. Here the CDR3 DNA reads TGTGCCAGCAGTAAGCGACCGGGACAGGTCCACAATGAGCAGTTCTTC. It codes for CASSKRPGQVHNEQFF.

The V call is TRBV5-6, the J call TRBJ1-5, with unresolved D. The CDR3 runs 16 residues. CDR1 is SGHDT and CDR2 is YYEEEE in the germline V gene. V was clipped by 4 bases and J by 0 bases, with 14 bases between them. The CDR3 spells CASSRGDVYSNQPQHF. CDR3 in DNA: TGTGCCAGCAGCCGGGGAGATGTTTATAGCAATCAGCCCCAGCATTTT.